The 8 T cell receptor beta chains below come from one sample, sequenced in a study of control samples from healthy donors and cancer patients. Data came from immunoSEQ multiplex PCR; TCRdb stores just in-frame clones and leaves some out. This table holds 85,000 to 120,000 clones, 92% found once. Sequenced material: blood. The receptors originated from a woman younger than 30 in good health.

The rearrangement joins TRBV2 to TRBJ2-3; 8 bases are shared with TRBD1. V shed 8 bases, J shed 4 bases, and the junction held 14 bases outside the gene matches. The CDR3 length is 16 residues. In germline, CDR1 is SNHLY, CDR2 FYNNEI. In DNA, the CDR3 is TGTGCCAGCGGAGCCGGGACAGGTGGCCGGGCAGATACGCAGTATTTT. It translates to CASGAGTGGRADTQYF.

The V and J genes are TRBV25-1 and TRBJ1-1, with D uncertain. Germline V CDR1 and CDR2: MGHDK, SYGVNS. This CDR3 comprises 13 residues. The V end was cut by 1 base, the J end by 10 bases, with 13 bases between. The CDR3: CASSEFRTESAFF. CDR3 coding DNA: TGTGCCAGCAGTGAATTTCGAACCGAATCAGCTTTCTTT.

The chain links TRBV5-1 to TRBJ1-1; tentatively, D is TRBD1 (5 bases). Trimming removed 3 bases from V and 2 bases from J, with 17 bases in between. There are 16 residues in the CDR3. Germline CDR1 is SGHRS and CDR2 is YFSETQ. CDR3 sequence: CASSSAKTTVNTEAFF. CDR3 bases: TGCGCCAGCAGCTCGGCCAAAACGACAGTTAACACTGAAGCTTTCTTT.

The V and J genes are TRBV19 and TRBJ1-6, with a possible D match to TRBD1 (6 bases). This CDR3 is 15 amino acids long. V gave up 6 bases and J gave up 3 bases, with 12 bases separating them. CDR1 and CDR2 (germline): LNHDA, SQIVND (reference sequence). The CDR3 coding sequence is TGTGCCAGTAGGCCCTCGGACAGCTATAATTCACCCCTCCACTTT. Its translation: CASRPSDSYNSPLHF.

The rearrangement uses TRBV6-5 and TRBJ2-5; tentative D call: TRBD1 (6 bases). Per germline, CDR1 MNHEY and CDR2 SVGAGI. V dropped 6 bases and J dropped 5 bases, with 10 bases sitting between them. The length of the CDR3 is 12 residues. The CDR3 region has the DNA TGTGCCAGCAGAGGGGGTTTGGAGACCCAGTACTTC. It is translated as CASRGGLETQYF.

This sequence joins TRBV7-8 and TRBJ1-2; D is unclear. Trimming cost V 0 bases and J 1 base, with 12 bases left between them. Germline lookup yields CDR1 SGHVS and CDR2 FQNEAQ. This CDR3 has 16 residues. CDR3 nucleotides: TGTGCCAGCAGCTTAGCCCAGACACAATTTAACTATGGCTACACCTTC. Protein: CASSLAQTQFNYGYTF.

This clone was detected once. The same CDR3 can be traced to other DNA sequences in this sample. The CDR3 region has the DNA TGTGCCACCAGTGGAGGGGGGGCAGATACGCAGTATTTT. This encodes CATSGGGADTQYF. This chain joins TRBV24-1 and TRBJ2-3, with a possible D match to TRBD2 (7 bases). The CDR3 runs to 13 residues. Germline CDR1 is KGHDR and CDR2 is SFDVKD. V lost 5 bases to trimming and J lost 4 bases, with 9 bases between them.

The chain couples TRBV9 to TRBJ1-3, with D unclear. V was trimmed by 4 bases and J by 0 bases, leaving 11 bases between them. Looked up from germline, CDR1 is SGDLS and CDR2 is YYNGEE. CDR3 length: 15 residues. The CDR3 sequence is CASSFGLPSGNTIYF. The CDR3, as DNA: TGTGCCAGCAGCTTTGGACTGCCCTCTGGAAACACCATATATTTT.